This passage covers 29 T cell receptor beta chains from one sample sequenced in a study of OX40 agonist ivuxolimab in advanced cancers. Sequencing was performed with immunoSEQ multiplex PCR; in TCRdb, only in-frame clones are kept and a portion is missing. The sample has tens of thousands of clones; about nine tenths are singletons. This sample comprised CD4+ or CD8+ T cells sorted from blood, obtained in a trial of the OX40 agonist ivuxolimab. The receptors stem from an adult with an advanced solid tumor such as melanoma, head and neck, liver or kidney cancer.

The chain uses TRBV10-3 and TRBJ2-5, with unresolved D. The CDR3 totals 13 residues. Trimming left V 3 bases short and J 1 base short, with 6 bases between. Germline-derived CDR1 and CDR2 are ENHRY and SYGVKD. The chain's CDR3 is CAISDGLQETQYF. The CDR3 coding sequence is TGTGCCATCAGTGACGGGCTCCAAGAGACCCAGTACTTC.

The chain carries TRBV10-3 and TRBJ2-7, with 7 bases aligning to TRBD2. CDR1 is ENHRY, CDR2 SYGVKD, per germline. CDR3 length equals 12 residues. The V and J ends lost 8 bases and 2 bases, in that order; junction bases with no gene match: 3. In nucleotides, the CDR3 is TGTGCCATCGGTCTAGCGGCCTACGAGCAGTACTTC. Translated, it gives CAIGLAAYEQYF.

The chain links TRBV19 to TRBJ2-2, with TRBD1 matching 9 bases. CDR3 length: 14 amino acids. The V and J ends lost 8 bases and 6 bases, in that order; junction bases with no gene match: 7. Germline CDR1 reads LNHDA; CDR2 reads SQIVND (reference sequence). This CDR3 is CASQIQGAAGELFF. The CDR3 region has the DNA TGTGCCAGTCAGATACAGGGGGCCGCCGGGGAGCTGTTTTTT.

V usage is TRBV29-1 and J usage is TRBJ2-1; D remains unclear. Germline V gives CDR1 SQVTM, CDR2 ANQGSEA. The V gene lost 3 bases and the J gene lost 9 bases, with 6 bases spanning the gap. This CDR3 is 10 amino acids long. This CDR3 reads CSVEVAEQFF. CDR3 bases: TGCAGCGTTGAGGTAGCTGAGCAGTTCTTC.

The chain combines TRBV11-2 with TRBJ2-1; the D is unclear. CDR1 is SGHAT, CDR2 FQNNGV, per germline. The CDR3 length is 13 residues. The CDR3 DNA sequence: TGTGTCTCCCGCCTTAGCTCCTACAATGAGCAGTTCTTC. It encodes CVSRLSSYNEQFF.

The gene calls are TRBV10-1 and TRBJ2-1, with 14 bases lining up with TRBD2. Germline-derived CDR1 and CDR2 are WNHNN and SYGVQD (reference sequence). Trimming removed 8 bases from V and 9 bases from J; junction bases left unmatched: 9. CDR3 length equals 15 residues. The chain's CDR3 is CASARGLAGVGEQFF. Here the CDR3 DNA reads TGCGCCAGCGCCAGGGGACTAGCGGGAGTGGGTGAGCAGTTCTTC.

The rearrangement links TRBV10-3 to TRBJ2-2; 8 positions match TRBD1. Germline lookup yields CDR1 ENHRY and CDR2 SYGVKD. The CDR3 extends over 15 amino acids. V was clipped by 5 bases and J by 0 bases; unmatched bases: 2. The CDR3, as DNA: TGTGCCATCAGTCCGGGACAGGCGAACACCGGGGAGCTGTTTTTT. It is translated as CAISPGQANTGELFF.

The chain joins TRBV5-1 to TRBJ2-7; TRBD2 is a possible D gene (5 bases). This CDR3 has 11 residues. Germline-derived CDR1 and CDR2 are SGHRS and YFSETQ. The ends were cut back, 3 bases at V and 5 bases at J, with 6 bases in the middle. This CDR3 reads CASSSGNEQYF. CDR3 DNA: TGCGCCAGCAGCTCCGGGAACGAGCAGTACTTC.

CDR3 nucleotides: TGCGCCAGCAGCCCAGGACAGGTCCGGGAGACCCAGTACTTC. As protein: CASSPGQVRETQYF. The chain is built from TRBV5-1 and TRBJ2-5, with 7 nucleotides matching TRBD1. This CDR3 comprises 14 residues. With 4 bases clipped from V and 5 bases from J, the junction kept 8 bases outside the gene matches. In germline, CDR1 is SGHRS, CDR2 YFSETQ.

V and J are TRBV30 and TRBJ1-1; perhaps TRBD1 as D (5 bases). Germline-derived CDR1 and CDR2 are GTSNPN and SVGIG (reference sequence). V was clipped by 2 bases and J by 3 bases, with 13 bases between them. The CDR3 consists of 14 residues. CDR3 nucleotide sequence: TGTGCCTGGAGTCCGCAGGGCGGGTACACTGAAGCTTTCTTT. Its protein is CAWSPQGGYTEAFF.

This chain links TRBV7-2 with TRBJ2-7, with TRBD1 matching over 9 bases. Per germline, CDR1 SGHTA and CDR2 FQGNSA. V shed 4 bases and J 2 bases; nucleotides not matched to a gene: 3. The CDR3 has 14 residues. CDR3 DNA sequence: TGTGCCAGCAGCTCTAACAGGGGGCCCTACGAGCAGTACTTC. This gives the protein CASSSNRGPYEQYF.

Turning to this clone: One end of the junction does not line up with germline, which may come from a read error. The genes are TRBV6-5 and TRBJ1-5; tentatively, D is TRBD1 (6 bases). This CDR3 comprises 14 residues. CDR1 is MNHEY, CDR2 SVGAGI, per germline. The CDR3 protein is CASRYWDTGGPQHF. The CDR3 nucleotides read TGTGCCAGCAGGTACTGGGACACCGGAGGGCCCCAGCATTTT.

The rearrangement links TRBV10-3 to TRBJ2-7; the D gene is possibly TRBD2 (5 bases). The V gene lost 4 bases and the J gene lost 3 bases, with 7 bases spanning the gap. Germline-derived CDR1 and CDR2 are ENHRY and SYGVKD. This CDR3 spans 12 amino acids. The CDR3 here is CAISGGFYEQYF. The CDR3, as DNA: TGTGCCATCAGTGGAGGGTTCTACGAGCAGTACTTC.

The genes are TRBV18 and TRBJ2-3; D possibly matches TRBD1 or TRBD2 (6 bases each). Per germline, CDR1 KGHSH and CDR2 LQKENI. Deletions cut 0 bases from V and 2 bases from J, with 15 bases between. This CDR3 spans 17 amino acids. The CDR3 sequence: CASSPPRLGGSTDTQYF. CDR3 DNA: TGTGCCAGCTCACCACCGAGACTCGGGGGCTCCACAGATACGCAGTATTTT. Filled out from reference TRBV18 and TRBJ2-3, the complete variable domain reads NAGVMQNPRHLVRRRGQEARLRCSPMKGHSHVYWYRQLPEEGLKFMVYLQKENIIDESGMPKERFSAEFPKEGPSILRIQQVVRGDSAAYFCASSPPRLGGSTDTQYFGPGTRLTVL.

The chain couples TRBV7-2 to TRBJ2-3; 8 bases are a match to TRBD2. V was clipped by 2 bases and J by 4 bases; unmatched bases: 2. This CDR3 has 14 residues. CDR1 is SGHTA and CDR2 is FQGNSA in the germline V gene. Here the CDR3 DNA reads TGTGCCAGCAGCTTAATGCGGGAGGCAGATACGCAGTATTTT. As protein: CASSLMREADTQYF.

This rearrangement joins TRBV5-4 to TRBJ2-1, with D tentatively TRBD1 (6 bases). Germline V CDR1 and CDR2: SGHNT, YYREEE (reference sequence). V was shortened by 4 bases and J by 5 bases, with 10 bases between the two germline ends. The CDR3 extends over 13 amino acids. CDR3 in DNA: TGTGCCAGCAGCCCACAGGGTGACAATGAGCAGTTCTTC. This encodes CASSPQGDNEQFF.

J is TRBJ2-5 and V is TRBV19; TRBD1 is a possible D gene (6 bases). The CDR3 length is 13 residues. The V end was cut by 4 bases, the J end by 5 bases, with 11 bases between. Germline CDR1 LNHDA, CDR2 SQIVND (reference sequence). CDR3 DNA sequence: TGTGCCAGTAGTACTAACAGGGAGGAGACCCAGTACTTC. As protein: CASSTNREETQYF. The full variable domain, with the rest looked up from reference TRBV19 and TRBJ2-5, is DGGITQSPKYLFRKEGQNVTLSCEQNLNHDAMYWYRQDPGQGLRLIYYSQIVNDFQKGDIAEGYSVSREKKESFPLTVTSAQKNPTAFYLCASSTNREETQYFGPGTRLLVL.

This chain connects TRBV5-4 to TRBJ2-7; 7 nucleotides align to TRBD1. Germline-derived CDR1 and CDR2 are SGHNT and YYREEE (reference sequence). Germline trimming cut 1 base from V and 4 bases from J; bases unmatched to any gene: 11. The CDR3 has 16 amino acids. The CDR3 sequence: CASSLHWGTASYEQYF. The CDR3, as DNA: TGTGCCAGCAGCTTGCATTGGGGGACAGCATCATACGAGCAGTACTTC.

The rearrangement links TRBV27 to TRBJ2-2; D might be TRBD1 or TRBD2, each matching 6 bases. Germline V CDR1 and CDR2: MNHEY, SMNVEV (reference sequence). Trimming took off 1 base at V and 5 bases at J, with 11 bases between the two ends. CDR3 length equals 15 residues. The CDR3 sequence: CASSLWGAGTGELFF. In DNA form, the CDR3 reads TGTGCCAGCAGTTTATGGGGGGCGGGAACCGGGGAGCTGTTTTTT.

The V call is TRBV29-1, the J call TRBJ1-5; D perhaps matches TRBD1 (5 bases). Looked up from germline, CDR1 is SQVTM and CDR2 is ANQGSEA. Trimming cost V 6 bases and J 4 bases, with 16 bases left between them. CDR3 length: 14 residues. The CDR3 spells CSVALGTVNQPQHF. The CDR3 DNA reads as TGCAGCGTCGCTTTGGGGACGGTTAATCAGCCCCAGCATTTT.

V is TRBV18 and J is TRBJ2-7; either TRBD1 or TRBD2 may supply D (5 bases each). V was cut by 3 bases and J by 0 bases, with 9 bases left in between. The CDR3 length is 14 residues. The germline gives CDR1 KGHSH, CDR2 LQKENI. CDR3 residues: CASSPGRDSYEQYF. For the CDR3, the DNA is TGTGCCAGCTCACCGGGACGAGACTCCTACGAGCAGTACTTC.

The chain uses TRBV10-3 and TRBJ2-3, with 14 bases aligning to TRBD2. The CDR3 runs 15 residues. Germline CDR1 is ENHRY and CDR2 is SYGVKD. The V gene end was trimmed by 4 bases and the J gene end by 5 bases; junction bases not matched to a gene: 2. The CDR3 protein is CAISGGLAGVDTQYF. The CDR3 coding sequence is TGTGCCATCAGTGGGGGACTAGCGGGAGTAGATACGCAGTATTTT.

The chain combines TRBV6-1 with TRBJ1-3, with 8 bases that match TRBD1. The CDR3 sequence is 14 residues long. J lost 2 bases, V lost 5 bases, and 2 bases had no gene match. Germline CDR1 and CDR2: MNHNS and SASEGT. The CDR3: CASSSGGTGNTIYF. The CDR3 DNA follows: TGTGCCAGCAGTTCAGGGGGCACTGGAAACACCATATATTTT.

V and J are TRBV6-5 and TRBJ1-5; D possibly corresponds to TRBD1 (6 bases). In germline, CDR1 is MNHEY, CDR2 SVGAGI. V shed 0 bases and J shed 8 bases, with 14 bases lying between them. CDR3 length equals 15 residues. The CDR3 region is CASSYSPLRGEPQHF. The CDR3 DNA sequence: TGTGCCAGCAGTTACTCCCCGCTCAGGGGTGAGCCCCAGCATTTT.

Worth noting for this clone: Other DNA sequences in the same sample also yield this CDR3. This chain connects TRBV18 to TRBJ2-1; TRBD2 aligns across 16 bases. With 0 bases clipped from V and 7 bases from J, the junction kept 0 bases outside the gene matches. Germline values: CDR1 KGHSH, CDR2 LQKENI. The CDR3 has 16 amino acids. The CDR3 coding sequence is TGTGCCAGCTCACCACCGGGACTAGCGGGGGGGAATGAGCAGTTCTTC. Translated: CASSPPGLAGGNEQFF.

The chain has TRBV19 and TRBJ2-3; possible D gene TRBD1, 6 bases. The CDR3 totals 13 residues. The V end was cut by 3 bases, the J end by 3 bases, with 7 bases between. In germline, CDR1 is LNHDA, CDR2 SQIVND (reference sequence). The CDR3 sequence: CASSIQGTDTQYF. The CDR3 nucleotides are TGTGCCAGTAGTATCCAGGGGACAGATACGCAGTATTTT.

The chain recombines TRBV14 with TRBJ2-1; D not certain. This CDR3 contains 15 residues. V was pared by 0 bases and J by 0 bases, with 6 bases between. From germline, CDR1 is SGHDN and CDR2 FVKESK. CDR3 sequence: CASSQELSSYNEQFF. The DNA for the CDR3 is TGTGCCAGCAGCCAAGAATTGAGCTCCTACAATGAGCAGTTCTTC.

CDR3 in DNA: TGTGCCAGTAGTACTGACAGAAGGAACACTGAAGCTTTCTTT. Amino acid sequence: CASSTDRRNTEAFF. The chain carries TRBV19 and TRBJ1-1, with D possibly being TRBD1 (5 bases). This CDR3 comprises 14 residues. V was pared by 4 bases and J by 1 base, with 10 bases between. CDR1 is LNHDA, CDR2 SQIVND, per germline (reference sequence). The full variable domain, with the rest looked up from reference TRBV19 and TRBJ1-1, is DGGITQSPKYLFRKEGQNVTLSCEQNLNHDAMYWYRQDPGQGLRLIYYSQIVNDFQKGDIAEGYSVSREKKESFPLTVTSAQKNPTAFYLCASSTDRRNTEAFFGQGTRLTVV.

The genes are TRBV7-9 and TRBJ1-6; no firm D call. With 5 bases removed from V and 14 bases from J, the gap between germline ends came to 16 bases. The CDR3 consists of 13 residues. From germline, CDR1 is SEHNR and CDR2 FQNEAQ (reference sequence). The chain's CDR3 is CASSPTVGMSLHF. As DNA, the CDR3 is TGTGCCAGCAGCCCCACGGTCGGGATGTCCCTCCACTTT. Looking up the rest from reference TRBV7-9 and TRBJ1-6 gives the full variable domain: DTGVSQNPRHKITKRGQNVTFRCDPISEHNRLYWYRQTLGQGPEFLTYFQNEAQLEKSRLLSDRFSAERPKGSFSTLEIQRTEQGDSAMYLCASSPTVGMSLHFGNGTRLTVT.